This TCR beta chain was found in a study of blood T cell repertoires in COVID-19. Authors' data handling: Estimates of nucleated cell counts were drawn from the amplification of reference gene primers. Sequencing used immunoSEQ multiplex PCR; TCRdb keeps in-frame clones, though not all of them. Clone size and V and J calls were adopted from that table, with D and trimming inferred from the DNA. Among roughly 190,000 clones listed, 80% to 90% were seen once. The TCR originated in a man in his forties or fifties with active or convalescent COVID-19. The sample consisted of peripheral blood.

CDR3 residues: CASSQGQGSGEQYF. In DNA, the CDR3 is TGTGCCAGCAGCCAAGGGCAGGGATCTGGGGAGCAGTACTTC. This chain joins TRBV3-1 (or the pseudogene TRBV3-2) and TRBJ2-7; the D gene is possibly TRBD1 (5 bases). Germline values: CDR1 LGHDT, CDR2 YNNKEL (reference sequence). Trimming stripped 1 base from V and 7 bases from J, with 14 bases between. The CDR3 consists of 14 residues.